This is a list of T cell receptor beta chains from one sample in a study of identical twins. TCRdb re-analysed the 5' RACE reads in MiXCR, keeping a single row per CDR3 protein. The profile shows about 470,000 distinct CDR3 sequences, 20% to 25% of them singletons. The same specimen was also included in a second study, on T cells expressing NK-cell markers.

The sample consisted of CD4+ T cells sorted from blood. Every receptor here comes from a woman aged 18-29 years in good health. Each CDR3 is given with its conserved first and last residue. Each record gives: J gene, CDR3 length, clone size, V gene, D gene, CDR3 DNA, CDR3 protein. A D gene is named only where the DNA matches it firmly. Not all rows give a size; the values are once, few, many and, for expanded clones, a class.

j_call: TRBJ2-7
cdr3_length: 15
clone_size: many
v_call: TRBV20-1
d_call: TRBD2
cdr3_nt: TGCAGTGCCTCGAATAGCGGGAGCCCCTCCTACGAGCAGTACTTC
cdr3_aa: CSASNSGSPSYEQYF

j_call: TRBJ2-1
cdr3_length: 15
clone_size: -
v_call: TRBV5-1
d_call: TRBD1
cdr3_nt: TGCGCCAGCAGCTTGGGACAGGGGGCTGGGGATGAGCAGTTCTTC
cdr3_aa: CASSLGQGAGDEQFF

j_call: TRBJ1-1
cdr3_length: 14
clone_size: -
v_call: TRBV12-3/TRBV12-4
d_call: -
cdr3_nt: TGTGCCAGCAGTTTCCTGGGGAGCTTGAGTGGAGCTTTCTTT
cdr3_aa: CASSFLGSLSGAFF

j_call: TRBJ1-5
cdr3_length: 14
clone_size: -
v_call: TRBV6-2/TRBV6-3
d_call: TRBD1
cdr3_nt: TGTGCCAGCAGTAACCGACAGGGAGATCAGCCCCAGCATTTT
cdr3_aa: CASSNRQGDQPQHF

j_call: TRBJ2-2
cdr3_length: 13
clone_size: many
v_call: TRBV6-2/TRBV6-3
d_call: -
cdr3_nt: TGTGCCACCAGGGGCGGGAACACCGGGGAGCTGTTTTTT
cdr3_aa: CATRGGNTGELFF

j_call: TRBJ2-3
cdr3_length: 22
clone_size: many
v_call: TRBV24-1
d_call: -
cdr3_nt: TGTGCCACCAGTGATTTCCCCCCGGGGGAGGGGGCGACGAATCTTATACTGGGTACGCAGTATTTT
cdr3_aa: CATSDFPPGEGATNLILGTQYF

j_call: TRBJ1-5
cdr3_length: 13
clone_size: -
v_call: TRBV10-3
d_call: -
cdr3_nt: TGTGCCATCAGTGGACTGTCGGGTCAGCCCCAGCATTTT
cdr3_aa: CAISGLSGQPQHF

j_call: TRBJ1-4
cdr3_length: 14
clone_size: -
v_call: TRBV5-1
d_call: -
cdr3_nt: TGCGCCAGCAGCTTGGCTGGGTATAATGAAAAACTGTTTTTT
cdr3_aa: CASSLAGYNEKLFF

j_call: TRBJ2-1
cdr3_length: 14
clone_size: few
v_call: TRBV7-2
d_call: -
cdr3_nt: TGTGCCAGCAGCTTTTCGGGGGCTTACAATGAGCAGTTCTTC
cdr3_aa: CASSFSGAYNEQFF

j_call: TRBJ2-7
cdr3_length: 15
clone_size: many
v_call: TRBV20-1
d_call: -
cdr3_nt: TGCAGTGCTAGTCCAAACTACGGTACATCCTACGAGCAGTACTTC
cdr3_aa: CSASPNYGTSYEQYF

j_call: TRBJ2-5
cdr3_length: 15
clone_size: -
v_call: TRBV12-3/TRBV12-4
d_call: -
cdr3_nt: TGTGCCAGCAGTTTAGTGGGGGGGGCCGCCGAGACCCAGTACTTC
cdr3_aa: CASSLVGGAAETQYF

j_call: TRBJ2-1
cdr3_length: 16
clone_size: -
v_call: TRBV5-4
d_call: TRBD2
cdr3_nt: TGTGCCAGCAGCTTATCTAGCGGGGGGGCTTGGAATGAGCAGTTCTTC
cdr3_aa: CASSLSSGGAWNEQFF

j_call: TRBJ2-1
cdr3_length: 14
clone_size: -
v_call: TRBV2
d_call: TRBD2
cdr3_nt: TGTGCCAGCGCTCGGACTAGCGGGAGTTCGGAGCAGTTCTTC
cdr3_aa: CASARTSGSSEQFF

j_call: TRBJ2-7
cdr3_length: 12
clone_size: few
v_call: TRBV29-1
d_call: TRBD2
cdr3_nt: TGCAGCGTTTTTAGCGGGGGCTACGAGCAGTACTTC
cdr3_aa: CSVFSGGYEQYF

j_call: TRBJ2-2
cdr3_length: 16
clone_size: -
v_call: TRBV5-1
d_call: TRBD1
cdr3_nt: TGCGCCAGCAGCTCCGGACAGGACCTAAACACCGGGGAGCTGTTTTTT
cdr3_aa: CASSSGQDLNTGELFF

j_call: TRBJ1-2
cdr3_length: 14
clone_size: -
v_call: TRBV5-5
d_call: -
cdr3_nt: TGTGCCAGCAGCTTGGTCCAGGTACACTATGGCTACACCTTC
cdr3_aa: CASSLVQVHYGYTF

j_call: TRBJ2-5
cdr3_length: 13
clone_size: -
v_call: TRBV27
d_call: -
cdr3_nt: TGTGCCAGCAGTCGAGGGCCAGCAGAGACCCAGTACTTC
cdr3_aa: CASSRGPAETQYF

j_call: TRBJ2-2
cdr3_length: 14
clone_size: few
v_call: TRBV5-1
d_call: -
cdr3_nt: TGCGCCAGCAACCCCCTACAGAACACCGGGGAGCTGTTTTTT
cdr3_aa: CASNPLQNTGELFF

j_call: TRBJ2-1
cdr3_length: 16
clone_size: few
v_call: TRBV12-3/TRBV12-4
d_call: TRBD2
cdr3_nt: TGTGCCAGCAGTCCCCCCCAACTAGCGGGTCACAATGAGCAGTTCTTC
cdr3_aa: CASSPPQLAGHNEQFF

j_call: TRBJ2-3
cdr3_length: 14
clone_size: few
v_call: TRBV11-2
d_call: -
cdr3_nt: TGTGCCAGCAGCTTTCAGGGCTCGGCAGATACGCAGTATTTT
cdr3_aa: CASSFQGSADTQYF

j_call: TRBJ2-1
cdr3_length: 13
clone_size: -
v_call: TRBV11-2
d_call: -
cdr3_nt: TGTGCCAGCAGCATAGATCCAGGCCATGAGCAGTTCTTC
cdr3_aa: CASSIDPGHEQFF

j_call: TRBJ2-3
cdr3_length: 13
clone_size: few
v_call: TRBV4-3
d_call: -
cdr3_nt: TGCGCCAGCAGCCAAGATCAGGGGGATACGCAGTATTTT
cdr3_aa: CASSQDQGDTQYF